What follows is one T cell receptor beta chain and its context. Antigen: not known. The CDR3 spans 16 residues. CDR1 and CDR2 from the germline V gene are LNHDA and SQIVND (reference sequence). Trimming left V 1 base short and J 0 bases short, with 12 bases between. The assay was immunoSEQ multiplex PCR, and TCRdb's table has in-frame clones only and misses some. The data hold about 33,000 clones, with around 90% observed a single time. The entry originates in a study of T cells in narcolepsy. Regarding the study as a whole: HCRT-specific and TRIB2-specific autoreactive clonotypes appeared among same-patient CSF and blood CD4+ clonotypes.

The chain carries TRBV19 and TRBJ1-1; D is undetermined. The specimen was CD45RA- memory CD4+ T cells from PBMCs. This clonotype originated in a human donor with narcolepsy. CDR3 bases: TGTGCCAGTAGTATAGGAGTTAGGTCAATGAACACTGAAGCTTTCTTT. This translates into CASSIGVRSMNTEAFF.